This entry is about one T cell receptor beta chain. The data were obtained in a study of blood T cells in healthy people across ages. A sample-barcoded 5' primer and a J-beta primer mix were used in a second PCR of roughly 7 to 11 cycles. In TCRdb, the 5' RACE reads were re-called with MiXCR into one record per CDR3 protein. The sample shows a few hundred thousand distinct CDR3 sequences, approximately 25% of them seen only once. V was cut by 4 bases and J by 0 bases, with 17 bases left in between. This CDR3 is 17 amino acids long. Germline V gives CDR1 SGDLS, CDR2 YYNGEE. The source of this sequence is a woman aged 70-85 years in good health. The sequenced sample was blood. The chain combines TRBV9 with TRBJ2-1; D remains unclear. The CDR3 DNA sequence: TGTGCCAGCAGCTTAACCGGGTCGTGGAGCTCCTACAATGAGCAGTTCTTC. Translating gives CASSLTGSWSSYNEQFF.